This is a list of T cell receptor beta chains from one sample in a study of shared clonotypes between healthy human individuals. Clones were sequenced by immunoSEQ multiplex PCR, and TCRdb holds only the in-frame ones, with some missing. The sample comprises roughly 500,000 clones, almost 97% of which are singletons, and roughly 0.06% rests with the top ten. What was sequenced was naive CD4+ T cells sorted from blood. These receptor sequences come from a woman aged 25 to 39 in good health. The CDR3 runs from the conserved cysteine through the conserved F or W. The D gene is left open where the match is weak. The size field is filled for only some rows; it gives once, few, many or a size class.

TGTGCCAGCAGCAAAAAGGGGGTACGGGTTTCCCAAGAGACCCAGTACTTC CASSKKGVRVSQETQYF TRBV21-1 . once TRBJ2-5
TGCGCCAGCAGCTTGGCCCCAGGGAACACTGAAGCTTTCTTT CASSLAPGNTEAFF TRBV5-1 . . TRBJ1-1
. CASSRGVAGGIAFF TRBV21-1 . . TRBJ1-1
TGTGCCAGCAGTTTAGGGCGCACCCCCTACGAGCAGTACTTC CASSLGRTPYEQYF TRBV28 . . TRBJ2-7
TGTGCCAGCAGCCAAGGTAGCGACCCTCGGAATGAGCAGTTCTTC CASSQGSDPRNEQFF TRBV14 . . TRBJ2-1
TGTGCCAGCAGTTTAAGTCGTCGGGTCAGACCGGGACCCGCCTTCTTC CASSLSRRVRPGPAFF TRBV28 . . TRBJ2-1
TGTGCCAGCAGCTTAAGGGGACTCGCCCTTAATGAGCAGTTCTTC CASSLRGLALNEQFF TRBV7-9 . . TRBJ2-1
TGTGCCAGCAGTTCCGGCGGGGTGCTATCGGGTGGCTACACCTTC CASSSGGVLSGGYTF TRBV28 . once TRBJ1-2
TGTGCCAGCAGTTTAGAGGACTACGAGCAGTACTTC CASSLEDYEQYF TRBV28 . . TRBJ2-7
TGTGCCAGCAGCCACGGACAGTACAATCAGCCCCAGCATTTT CASSHGQYNQPQHF TRBV28 . . TRBJ1-5
TGTGCCAGCAGGGGGGGGACCTACGAGCAGTACTTC CASRGGTYEQYF TRBV27 TRBD2 . TRBJ2-7
TGTGCCAGCAGTTTAGGGGCCACAGGCCGCTCCTACGAGCAGTACTTC CASSLGATGRSYEQYF TRBV28 . . TRBJ2-7
TGTGCCAGCAGTTTAGTTTTAGGTCAGCCCCAGCATTTT CASSLVLGQPQHF TRBV28 . once TRBJ1-5
TGTGCCAGCTCACCCCGAAATAGCGGGGGCTCCTACAATGAGCAGTTCTTC CASSPRNSGGSYNEQFF TRBV18 TRBD2 once TRBJ2-1
TGCAGCGTTGCTAGGACAGGGGGCTACACCTTC CSVARTGGYTF TRBV29-1 TRBD1 few TRBJ1-2
TGTGCCAGCAGTTACAGGATAACCTACGAGCAGTACTTC CASSYRITYEQYF TRBV6-5 . . TRBJ2-7
TGTGCCAGCAGTGTTAGCGGGAGGTCCGTCGAGCAGTACTTC CASSVSGRSVEQYF TRBV6-6 TRBD2 . TRBJ2-7
TGTGCCAGCAGCACTGGGGGGATAATGAGCACTGAAGCTTTCTTT CASSTGGIMSTEAFF TRBV27 . . TRBJ1-1
TGTGCCAGCTCACCTTCTCCGGGACAGGGGTTGGCTGGGGCCAACGTCCTGACTTTC CASSPSPGQGLAGANVLTF TRBV18 TRBD1 . TRBJ2-6
TGTGCCAGCAGGAAACAGGGAACAGATACGCAGTATTTT CASRKQGTDTQYF TRBV27 . . TRBJ2-3
TGTGCCACCGCCCCGGACACTGCTGGCTACACCTTC CATAPDTAGYTF TRBV6-1 . once TRBJ1-2
TGTGCAAGTCGCTTAGTACTAGCGGGAAATTACGAGCAGTACTTC CASRLVLAGNYEQYF TRBV12-2 . . TRBJ2-7
TGTGCCAGCAGCCTCAGACAGGGTGGTATCACGGATACGCAGTATTTT CASSLRQGGITDTQYF TRBV9 TRBD1 . TRBJ2-3
TGTGCCAGTAGTGAACAGGGCCAAGAGACCCAGTACTTC CASSEQGQETQYF TRBV19 . once TRBJ2-5
TGTGCCAGTAGTATTGGGGTGACGACGGACCCACTCACAGATACGCAGTATTTT CASSIGVTTDPLTDTQYF TRBV19 . . TRBJ2-3
TGTGCCAGTAGTATAGATCGGGAAGCGGGAGGGCCCTACGAGCAGTACTTC CASSIDREAGGPYEQYF TRBV19 TRBD2 . TRBJ2-7
TGTGCCAGCAGAGACAGCCGGGACTCCCCCTACGAGCAGTACTTC CASRDSRDSPYEQYF TRBV28 . . TRBJ2-7
TGTGCCAGCAGGGGTGGGGTAGAAAGAGTCCGTGACTATGGCTACACCTTC CASRGGVERVRDYGYTF TRBV5-4 . . TRBJ1-2
TGTGCCAGCAGCTTACGCAATAGCGGGAGCAAGAACACCGGGGAGCTGTTTTTT CASSLRNSGSKNTGELFF TRBV7-6 TRBD2 . TRBJ2-2
TGTGCCAGCAGTGAACAGGGATTAGCAGATACGCAGTATTTT CASSEQGLADTQYF TRBV2 . . TRBJ2-3
TGTGCCAGGGGGGGGAGGGCTGAAGCTTTCTTT CARGGRAEAFF TRBV2 . . TRBJ1-1
TGTGCCAGCAGGGTACTAGCGGGAGAGCAGTTCTTC CASRVLAGEQFF TRBV2 TRBD2 . TRBJ2-1
TGTGCCAGCTCACCAGGGGGCTTTAACTATGGCTACACCTTC CASSPGGFNYGYTF TRBV18 . . TRBJ1-2
TGCAGCGTCGGGCGGGGTTCCGCCTACGAGCAGTACTTC CSVGRGSAYEQYF TRBV29-1 . . TRBJ2-7
TGTGCCAGCACCCCGACAGGGTTGGGTGAAAAACTGTTTTTT CASTPTGLGEKLFF TRBV6-6 TRBD1 . TRBJ1-4
TGTGCCAGCAGTTCCCCCGGTCGGACGGTTAACTATGGCTACACCTTC CASSSPGRTVNYGYTF TRBV28 . . TRBJ1-2
TGTGCCAGCAGCCAAGACTTCGGACTAGCGCTACAAGAGACCCAGTACTTC CASSQDFGLALQETQYF TRBV11-2 TRBD2 . TRBJ2-5
TGCGCCAGCAGGGAGAGCACAGATACGCAGTATTTT CASRESTDTQYF TRBV5-1 . . TRBJ2-3
TGTGCCATCAGTGAACGTACCTCAGAGGGTGGCTACACCTTC CAISERTSEGGYTF TRBV10-3 . . TRBJ1-2
TGCGCCAGCAGTGAGGGGACTAACTATGGCTACACCTTC CASSEGTNYGYTF TRBV10-1 . . TRBJ1-2
TGTGCCAGCACGGGACAGGTACAAGAGACCCAGTACTTC CASTGQVQETQYF TRBV2 TRBD1 . TRBJ2-5
TGTGCCAGCAGCTTCGCGGGGGTAGTCGAGCAGTACTTC CASSFAGVVEQYF TRBV7-9 TRBD2 . TRBJ2-7
TGTGCCAGCAGCCTCCAGGAGAATCAGCCCCAGCATTTT CASSLQENQPQHF TRBV7-6 . . TRBJ1-5
TGCAGCGTCGGAGGGACAGGGGGTAACGAGCAGTACTTC CSVGGTGGNEQYF TRBV29-1 TRBD1 . TRBJ2-7
TGCAGCGTTGGATCTAGCGGGAGCACATTGGGGGAGACCCAGTACTTC CSVGSSGSTLGETQYF TRBV29-1 TRBD2 . TRBJ2-5
TGTGCCAGCAGTGGGGACGGCACAGATACGCAGTATTTT CASSGDGTDTQYF TRBV28 . . TRBJ2-3
TGTGCCAGCAGTCCCAAGTTTCGGGGGAGGGAGACCCAGTACTTC CASSPKFRGRETQYF TRBV28 . . TRBJ2-5
TGTGCCAGCAGTTATCCCCCGGGACAGGAAGCTTTCTTT CASSYPPGQEAFF TRBV6-5 TRBD1 . TRBJ1-1
TGTGCCAGCAGTGCGGCCGGGAGGTCCTACGAGCAGTACTTC CASSAAGRSYEQYF TRBV28 TRBD2 . TRBJ2-7
TGTGCCAGCTTCCCTAGCGGTGAGAGCACAGATACGCAGTATTTT CASFPSGESTDTQYF TRBV18 TRBD2 . TRBJ2-3
TGTGCCAGCAGCTACCCCCCGGGGCGGGGGGGGGATGCCAAAAACATTCAGTACTTC CASSYPPGRGGDAKNIQYF TRBV11-2 TRBD2 . TRBJ2-4
TGTGCCAGCTCACCAAACGCTGGGGCCAACGTCCTGACTTTC CASSPNAGANVLTF TRBV18 . . TRBJ2-6
TGTGCCAGCAGCAGTCAGGAGGACACTGAAGCTTTCTTT CASSSQEDTEAFF TRBV7-9 . . TRBJ1-1
TGTGCCAGTAGTATTCGGGTATCCTACAATGAGCAGTTCTTC CASSIRVSYNEQFF TRBV19 . once TRBJ2-1
TGTGCCAGCAACCAGTTCCAGGGAGTAGGAGGCTACACCTTC CASNQFQGVGGYTF TRBV5-4 . once TRBJ1-2